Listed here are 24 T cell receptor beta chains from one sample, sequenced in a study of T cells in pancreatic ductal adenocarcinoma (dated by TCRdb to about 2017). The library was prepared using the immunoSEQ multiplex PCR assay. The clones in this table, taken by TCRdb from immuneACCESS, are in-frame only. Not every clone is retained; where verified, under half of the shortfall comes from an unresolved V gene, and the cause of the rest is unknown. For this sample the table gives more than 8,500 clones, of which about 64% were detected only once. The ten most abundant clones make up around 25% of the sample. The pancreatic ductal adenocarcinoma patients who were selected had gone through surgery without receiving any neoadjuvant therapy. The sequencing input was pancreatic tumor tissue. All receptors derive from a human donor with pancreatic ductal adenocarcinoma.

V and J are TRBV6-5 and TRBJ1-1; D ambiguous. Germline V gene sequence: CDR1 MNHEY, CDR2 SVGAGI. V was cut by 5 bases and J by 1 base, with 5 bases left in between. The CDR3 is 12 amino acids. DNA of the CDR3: TGTGCCAGCAGTCGACAGAACACTGAAGCTTTCTTT. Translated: CASSRQNTEAFF.

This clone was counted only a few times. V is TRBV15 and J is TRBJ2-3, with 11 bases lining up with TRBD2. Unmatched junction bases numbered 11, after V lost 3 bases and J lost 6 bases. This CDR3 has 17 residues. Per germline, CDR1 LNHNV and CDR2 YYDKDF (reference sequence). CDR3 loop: CATSSTLLAGGSDTQYF. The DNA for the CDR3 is TGTGCCACCAGCAGTACGCTCCTAGCGGGGGGCTCGGATACGCAGTATTTT.

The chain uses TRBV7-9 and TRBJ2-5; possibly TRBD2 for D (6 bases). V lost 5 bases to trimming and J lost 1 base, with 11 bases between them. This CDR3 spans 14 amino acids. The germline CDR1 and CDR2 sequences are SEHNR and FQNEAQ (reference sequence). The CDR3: CASSLGTAQETQYF. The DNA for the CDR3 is TGTGCCAGCAGCCTAGGGACTGCCCAAGAGACCCAGTACTTC. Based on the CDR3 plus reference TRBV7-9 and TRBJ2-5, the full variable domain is DTGVSQNPRHKITKRGQNVTFRCDPISEHNRLYWYRQTLGQGPEFLTYFQNEAQLEKSRLLSDRFSAERPKGSFSTLEIQRTEQGDSAMYLCASSLGTAQETQYFGPGTRLLVL.

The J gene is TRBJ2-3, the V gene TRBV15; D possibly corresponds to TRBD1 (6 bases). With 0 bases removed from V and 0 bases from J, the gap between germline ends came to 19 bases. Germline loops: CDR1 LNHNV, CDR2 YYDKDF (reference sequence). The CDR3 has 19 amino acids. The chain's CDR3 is CATSRDTQWGPTSTDTQYF. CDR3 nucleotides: TGTGCCACCAGCAGAGATACGCAATGGGGGCCAACTAGCACAGATACGCAGTATTTT.

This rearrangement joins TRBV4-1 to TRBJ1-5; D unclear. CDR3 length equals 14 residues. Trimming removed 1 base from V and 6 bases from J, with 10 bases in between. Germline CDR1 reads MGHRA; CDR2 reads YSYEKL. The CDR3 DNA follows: TGCGCCAGCAGCCAAGTCGAGAGGGTTCAGCCCCAGCATTTT. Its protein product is CASSQVERVQPQHF.

CDR3 nucleotide sequence: TGTGCCAGCAGCCGAGAGGGGGCCAGCAATCAGCCCCAGCATTTT. As protein: CASSREGASNQPQHF. This chain uses TRBV2 with TRBJ1-5; 7 nucleotides line up with TRBD1. The CDR3 is 15 residues long. V shed 6 bases and J 1 base; nucleotides not matched to a gene: 6. Germline V gene sequence: CDR1 SNHLY, CDR2 FYNNEI.

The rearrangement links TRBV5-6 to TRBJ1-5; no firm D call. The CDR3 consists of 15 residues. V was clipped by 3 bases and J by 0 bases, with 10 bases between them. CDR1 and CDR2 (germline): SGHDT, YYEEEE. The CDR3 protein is CASSSGGYSNQPQHF. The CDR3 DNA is TGTGCCAGCAGCTCTGGAGGATATAGCAATCAGCCCCAGCATTTT.

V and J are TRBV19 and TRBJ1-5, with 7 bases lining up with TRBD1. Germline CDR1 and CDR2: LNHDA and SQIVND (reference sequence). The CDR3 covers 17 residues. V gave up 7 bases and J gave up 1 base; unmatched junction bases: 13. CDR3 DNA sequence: TGTGCCAGTAATCCTCCAGGGGGGCTGGTGAGCAATCAGCCCCAGCATTTT. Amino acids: CASNPPGGLVSNQPQHF.

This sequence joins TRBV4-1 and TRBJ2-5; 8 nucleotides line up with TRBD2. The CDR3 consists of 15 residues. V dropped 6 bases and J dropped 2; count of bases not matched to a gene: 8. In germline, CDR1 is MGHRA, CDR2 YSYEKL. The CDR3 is CASSSRGGGQETQYF. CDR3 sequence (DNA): TGCGCCAGCAGTTCTCGGGGGGGAGGGCAAGAGACCCAGTACTTC.

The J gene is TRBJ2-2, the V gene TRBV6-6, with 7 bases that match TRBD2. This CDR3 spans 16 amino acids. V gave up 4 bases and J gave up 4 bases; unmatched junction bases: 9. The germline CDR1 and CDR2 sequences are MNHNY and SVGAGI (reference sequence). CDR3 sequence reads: CASSSRRLAVTGELFF. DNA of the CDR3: TGTGCCAGCAGTTCGAGGCGCCTAGCGGTCACCGGGGAGCTGTTTTTT.

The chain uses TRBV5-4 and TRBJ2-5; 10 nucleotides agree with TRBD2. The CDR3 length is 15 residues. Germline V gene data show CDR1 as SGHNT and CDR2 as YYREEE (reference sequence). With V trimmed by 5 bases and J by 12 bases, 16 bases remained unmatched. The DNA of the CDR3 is TGTGCCAGCAGTCGTAGCGGGGGGACGTCTAAACCAAAGTACTTC. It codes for CASSRSGGTSKPKYF.

Here the CDR3 reads CASSPRGLAGELDTQYF. CDR3 bases: TGTGCCAGCAGTCCGCGTGGACTAGCGGGGGAACTTGATACGCAGTATTTT. The chain employs TRBV27 and TRBJ2-3; 13 positions agree with TRBD2. CDR3 size: 17 residues. Germline CDR1 MNHEY, CDR2 SMNVEV (reference sequence). The junction had 11 bases not matched to a gene; V was cut back by 5 bases and J by 6 bases.

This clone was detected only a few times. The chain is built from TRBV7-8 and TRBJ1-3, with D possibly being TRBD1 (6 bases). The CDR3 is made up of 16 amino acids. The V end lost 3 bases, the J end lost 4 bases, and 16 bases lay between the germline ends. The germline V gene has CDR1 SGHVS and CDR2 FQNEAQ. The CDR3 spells CASSFSGGRTGNTIYF. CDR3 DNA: TGTGCCAGCAGCTTCTCGGGGGGCCGAACGGGAAACACCATATATTTT. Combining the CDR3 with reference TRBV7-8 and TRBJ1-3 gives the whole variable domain GAGVSQSPRYKVAKRGQDVALRCDPISGHVSLFWYQQALGQGPEFLTYFQNEAQLDKSGLPSDRFFAERPEGSVSTLKIQRTQQEDSAVYLCASSFSGGRTGNTIYFGEGSWLTVV.

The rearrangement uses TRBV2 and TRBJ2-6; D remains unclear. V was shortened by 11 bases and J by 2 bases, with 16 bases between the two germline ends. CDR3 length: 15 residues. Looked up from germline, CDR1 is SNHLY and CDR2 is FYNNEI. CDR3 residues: CAGWKGLPGANVLTF. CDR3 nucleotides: TGTGCCGGCTGGAAAGGTCTCCCTGGGGCCAACGTCCTGACTTTC.

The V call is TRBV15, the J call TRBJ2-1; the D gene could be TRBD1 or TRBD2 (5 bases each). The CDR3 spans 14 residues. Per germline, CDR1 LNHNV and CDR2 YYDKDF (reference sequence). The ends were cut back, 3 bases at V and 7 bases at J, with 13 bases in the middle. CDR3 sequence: CATSRGENNNEQFF. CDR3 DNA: TGTGCCACCAGCAGGGGGGAGAATAATAATGAGCAGTTCTTC.

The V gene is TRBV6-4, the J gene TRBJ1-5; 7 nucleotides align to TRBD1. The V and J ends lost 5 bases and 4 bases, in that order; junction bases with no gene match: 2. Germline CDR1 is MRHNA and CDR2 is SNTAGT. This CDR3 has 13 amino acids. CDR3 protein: CASSQGVNQPQHF. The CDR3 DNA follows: TGTGCCAGCAGTCAGGGGGTAAATCAGCCCCAGCATTTT.

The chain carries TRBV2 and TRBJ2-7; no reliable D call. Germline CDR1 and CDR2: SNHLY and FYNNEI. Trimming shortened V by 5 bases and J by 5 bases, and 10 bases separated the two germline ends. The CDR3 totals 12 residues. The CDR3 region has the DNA TGTGCCAGCAGTCCAGGCCTCCACGAGCAGTACTTC. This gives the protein CASSPGLHEQYF.

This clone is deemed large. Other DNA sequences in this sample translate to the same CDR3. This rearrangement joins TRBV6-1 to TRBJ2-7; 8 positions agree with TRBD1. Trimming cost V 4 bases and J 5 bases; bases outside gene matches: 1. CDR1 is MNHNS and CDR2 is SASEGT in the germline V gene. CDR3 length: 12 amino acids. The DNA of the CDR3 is TGTGCCAGCAGTGGGACAGGGAACGAGCAGTACTTC. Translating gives CASSGTGNEQYF.

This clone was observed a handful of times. CDR3 protein: CASSVSIDVNTGELFF. The DNA for the CDR3 is TGTGCCAGCAGCGTATCAATCGATGTGAACACCGGGGAGCTGTTTTTT. The chain is built from TRBV9 and TRBJ2-2; no firm D call. The CDR3 totals 16 residues. The germline V and J ends were trimmed by 1 base and 1 base, with 11 bases remaining between them. Germline CDR1 SGDLS, CDR2 YYNGEE.

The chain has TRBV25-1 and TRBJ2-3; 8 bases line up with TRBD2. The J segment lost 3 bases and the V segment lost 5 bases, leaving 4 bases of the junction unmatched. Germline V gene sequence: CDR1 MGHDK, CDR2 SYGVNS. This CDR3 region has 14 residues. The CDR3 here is CASSLAGQTDTQYF. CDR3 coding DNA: TGTGCCAGCAGTTTAGCGGGGCAGACAGATACGCAGTATTTT. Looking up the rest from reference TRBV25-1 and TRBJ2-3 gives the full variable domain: EADIYQTPRYLVIGTGKKITLECSQTMGHDKMYWYQQDPGMELHLIHYSYGVNSTEKGDLSSESTVSRIRTEHFPLTLESARPSHTSQYLCASSLAGQTDTQYFGPGTRLTVL.

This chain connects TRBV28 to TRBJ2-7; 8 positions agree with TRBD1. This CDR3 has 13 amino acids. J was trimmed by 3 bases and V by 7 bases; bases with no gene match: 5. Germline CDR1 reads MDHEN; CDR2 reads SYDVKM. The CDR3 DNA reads TGTGCCAGCACGCCAGGGGGCTTCTACGAGCAGTACTTC. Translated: CASTPGGFYEQYF.

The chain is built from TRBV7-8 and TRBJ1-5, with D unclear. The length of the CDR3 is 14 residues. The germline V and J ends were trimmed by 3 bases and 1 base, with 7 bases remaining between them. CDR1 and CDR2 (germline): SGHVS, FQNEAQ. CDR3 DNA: TGTGCCAGCAGCTTTTTACAGAGCAATCAGCCCCAGCATTTT. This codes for CASSFLQSNQPQHF.

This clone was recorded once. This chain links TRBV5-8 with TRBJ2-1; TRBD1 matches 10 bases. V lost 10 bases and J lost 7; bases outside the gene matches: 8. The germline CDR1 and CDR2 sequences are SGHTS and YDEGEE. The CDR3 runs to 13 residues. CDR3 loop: CAPRWTGGNEQFF. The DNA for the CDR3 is TGTGCCCCTCGTTGGACAGGGGGGAATGAGCAGTTCTTC.

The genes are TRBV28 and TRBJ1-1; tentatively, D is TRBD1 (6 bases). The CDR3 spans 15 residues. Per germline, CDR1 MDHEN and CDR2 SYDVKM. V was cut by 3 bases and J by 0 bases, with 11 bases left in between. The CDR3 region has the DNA TGTGCCAGCAGTTTTCAGGGGCCAATGAACACTGAAGCTTTCTTT. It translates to CASSFQGPMNTEAFF.